The entry that follows covers one TCR beta chain sequence. This sample stems from a study of blood T cell repertoires in COVID-19. Study-level information: Donors in the United States, Italy and Spain gave samples during acute or convalescent COVID-19. PBMCs, B-cell-depleted T cells, or T cells provided the cDNA or gDNA that made up the material.

Original processing notes: How many nucleated cells were present was estimated from reference gene primer amplification. Only in-frame clones appear in the TCRdb table, and some are missing; sequencing was by immunoSEQ multiplex PCR. From that table come the V and J calls and clone size; the DNA was used to work out D and trimming. The sample consists of around 42,000 clones, around nine tenths of them appearing once. Trimming pared 5 bases from V and 0 bases from J, leaving 20 bases between. CDR3 size: 18 residues. The germline V gene has CDR1 MNHEY and CDR2 SMNVEV (reference sequence). The receptor was isolated from a human donor in a cohort sampled during active COVID-19. Sequencing was done on a sample of peripheral blood. The rearrangement links TRBV27 to TRBJ1-5, with no clear D. CDR3 sequence (DNA): TGTGCCAGCAGTAAGGTAGCGGCAGGAGCTTATAGCAATCAGCCCCAGCATTTT. Its translation is CASSKVAAGAYSNQPQHF.